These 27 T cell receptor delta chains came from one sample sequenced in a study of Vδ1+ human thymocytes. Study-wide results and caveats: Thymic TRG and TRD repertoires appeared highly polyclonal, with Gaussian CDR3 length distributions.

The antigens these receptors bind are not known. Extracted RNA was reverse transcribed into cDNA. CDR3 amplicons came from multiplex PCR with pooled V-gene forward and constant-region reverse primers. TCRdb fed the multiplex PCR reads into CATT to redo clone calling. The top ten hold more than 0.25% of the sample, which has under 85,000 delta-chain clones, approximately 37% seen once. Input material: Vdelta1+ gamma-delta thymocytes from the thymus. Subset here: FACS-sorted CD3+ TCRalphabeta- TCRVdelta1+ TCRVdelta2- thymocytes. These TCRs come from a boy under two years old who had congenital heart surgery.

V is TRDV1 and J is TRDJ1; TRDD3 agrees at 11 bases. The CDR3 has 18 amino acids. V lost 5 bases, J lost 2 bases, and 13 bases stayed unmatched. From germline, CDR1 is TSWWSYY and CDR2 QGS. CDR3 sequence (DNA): TGTGCTCTTGGGAGGACTAGGTGGGGGATACGCCGGACCGATAAACTCATCTTT. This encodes CALGRTRWGIRRTDKLIF.

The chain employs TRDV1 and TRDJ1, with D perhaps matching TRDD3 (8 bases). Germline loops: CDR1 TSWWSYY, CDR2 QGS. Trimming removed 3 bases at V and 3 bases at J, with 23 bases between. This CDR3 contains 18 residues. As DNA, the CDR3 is TGTGCTCTTGGGGAGATTTCCTACTGGGGGTCTAACTCCGATAAACTCATCTTT. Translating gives CALGEISYWGSNSDKLIF.

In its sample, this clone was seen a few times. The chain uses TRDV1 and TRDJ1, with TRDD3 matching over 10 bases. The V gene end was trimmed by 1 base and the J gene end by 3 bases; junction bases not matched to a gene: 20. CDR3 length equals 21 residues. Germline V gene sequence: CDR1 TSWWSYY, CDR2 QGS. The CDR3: CALGEPSFPVLGDGESDKLIF. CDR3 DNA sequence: TGTGCTCTTGGGGAACCCTCTTTCCCCGTACTGGGGGATGGTGAGTCCGATAAACTCATCTTT.

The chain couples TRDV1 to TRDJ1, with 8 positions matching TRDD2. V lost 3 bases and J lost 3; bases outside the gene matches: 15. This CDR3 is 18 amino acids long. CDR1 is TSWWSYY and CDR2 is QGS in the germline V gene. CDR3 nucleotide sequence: TGTGCTCTTGGGGATTTTCTTCCTACTCGACCAAAATCCGATAAACTCATCTTT. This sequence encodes CALGDFLPTRPKSDKLIF.

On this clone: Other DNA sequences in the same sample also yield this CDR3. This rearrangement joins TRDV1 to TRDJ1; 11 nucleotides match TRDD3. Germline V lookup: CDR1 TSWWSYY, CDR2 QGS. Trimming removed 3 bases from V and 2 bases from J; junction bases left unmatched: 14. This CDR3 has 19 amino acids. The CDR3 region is CALGDQLGDTVWYTDKLIF. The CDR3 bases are TGTGCTCTTGGGGACCAGCTGGGGGATACTGTCTGGTATACCGATAAACTCATCTTT.

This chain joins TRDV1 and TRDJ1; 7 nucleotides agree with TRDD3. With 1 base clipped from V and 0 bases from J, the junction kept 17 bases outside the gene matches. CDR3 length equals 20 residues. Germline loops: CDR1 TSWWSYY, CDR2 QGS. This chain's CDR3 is CALGEPGPVLGAPYTDKLIF. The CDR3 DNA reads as TGTGCTCTTGGGGAACCAGGGCCCGTCCTGGGGGCCCCGTACACCGATAAACTCATCTTT.

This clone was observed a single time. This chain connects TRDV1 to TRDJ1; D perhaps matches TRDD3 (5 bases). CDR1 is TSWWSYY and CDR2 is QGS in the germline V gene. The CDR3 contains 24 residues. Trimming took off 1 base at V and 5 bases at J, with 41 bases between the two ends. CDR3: CALGEPLIPLMIQLTSKIRDKLIF. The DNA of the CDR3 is TGTGCTCTTGGGGAACCATTAATCCCACTGATGATACAATTGACCTCCAAGATAAGGGATAAACTCATCTTT.

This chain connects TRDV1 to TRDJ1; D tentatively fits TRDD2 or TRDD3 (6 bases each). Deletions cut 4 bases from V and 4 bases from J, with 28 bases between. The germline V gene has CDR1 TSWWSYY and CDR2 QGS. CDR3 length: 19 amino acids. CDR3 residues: CALGVSRLLRSYWVDKLIF. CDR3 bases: TGTGCTCTTGGGGTTTCTCGCCTCCTACGTTCGTACTGGGTCGATAAACTCATCTTT.

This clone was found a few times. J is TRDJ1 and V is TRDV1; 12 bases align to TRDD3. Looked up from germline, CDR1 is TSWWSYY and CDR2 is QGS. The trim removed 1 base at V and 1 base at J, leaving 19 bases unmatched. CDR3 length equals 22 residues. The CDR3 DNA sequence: TGTGCTCTTGGGGAACGGATTCCTATAATCTGGGGGATACGCGTTTTCACCGATAAACTCATCTTT. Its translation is CALGERIPIIWGIRVFTDKLIF.

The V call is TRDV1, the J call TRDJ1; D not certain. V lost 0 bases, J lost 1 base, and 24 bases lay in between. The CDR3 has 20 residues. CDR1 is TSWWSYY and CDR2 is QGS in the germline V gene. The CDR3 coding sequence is TGTGCTCTTGGGGAACTATATAGGGACCGGTTGGCGAGTGGCACCGATAAACTCATCTTT. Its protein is CALGELYRDRLASGTDKLIF.

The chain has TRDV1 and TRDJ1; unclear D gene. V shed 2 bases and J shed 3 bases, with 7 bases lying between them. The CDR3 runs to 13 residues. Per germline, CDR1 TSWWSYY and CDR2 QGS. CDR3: CALGETYADKLIF. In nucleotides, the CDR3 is TGTGCTCTTGGGGAAACGTACGCCGATAAACTCATCTTT.

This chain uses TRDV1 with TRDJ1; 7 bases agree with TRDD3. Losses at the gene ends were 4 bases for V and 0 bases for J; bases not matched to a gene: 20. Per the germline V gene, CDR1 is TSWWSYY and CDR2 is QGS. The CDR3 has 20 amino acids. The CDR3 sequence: CALGVGLPNGGLTYTDKLIF. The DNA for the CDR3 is TGTGCTCTTGGGGTCGGCCTCCCAAATGGGGGACTGACCTACACCGATAAACTCATCTTT.

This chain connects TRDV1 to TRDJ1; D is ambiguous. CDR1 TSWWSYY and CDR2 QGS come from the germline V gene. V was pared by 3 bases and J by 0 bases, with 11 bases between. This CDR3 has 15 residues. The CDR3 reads CALGDPAWYTDKLIF. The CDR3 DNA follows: TGTGCTCTTGGGGACCCCGCGTGGTACACCGATAAACTCATCTTT.

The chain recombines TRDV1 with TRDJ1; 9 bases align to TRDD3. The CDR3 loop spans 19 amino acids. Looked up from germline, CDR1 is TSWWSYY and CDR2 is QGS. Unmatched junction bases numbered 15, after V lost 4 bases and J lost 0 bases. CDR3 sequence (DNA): TGTGCTCTTGGGGTACGGACCGGAGGGGGGATACTGTACACCGATAAACTCATCTTT. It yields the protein CALGVRTGGGILYTDKLIF.

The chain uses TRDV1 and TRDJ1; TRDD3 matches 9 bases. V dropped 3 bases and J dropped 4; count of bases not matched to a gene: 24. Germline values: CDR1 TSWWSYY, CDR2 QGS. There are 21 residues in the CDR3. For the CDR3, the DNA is TGTGCTCTTGGGGAGGTTTCCAGAATTCCCCTGGGGATACGGGGTAACGATAAACTCATCTTT. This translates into CALGEVSRIPLGIRGNDKLIF.

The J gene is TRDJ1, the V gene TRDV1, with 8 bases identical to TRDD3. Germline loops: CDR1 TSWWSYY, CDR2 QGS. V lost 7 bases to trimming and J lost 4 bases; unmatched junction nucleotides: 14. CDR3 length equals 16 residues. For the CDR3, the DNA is TGTGCTCTTGTCATCTTGACTGGGGATACAGGCGATAAACTCATCTTT. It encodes CALVILTGDTGDKLIF.

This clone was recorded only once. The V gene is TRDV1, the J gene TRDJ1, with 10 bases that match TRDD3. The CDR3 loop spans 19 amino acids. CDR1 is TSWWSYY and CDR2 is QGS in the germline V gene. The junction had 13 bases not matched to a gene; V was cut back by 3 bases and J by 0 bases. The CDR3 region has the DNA TGTGCTCTTGGGGACAAACTTGCCTACTGGGGGATTAACACCGATAAACTCATCTTT. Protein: CALGDKLAYWGINTDKLIF.

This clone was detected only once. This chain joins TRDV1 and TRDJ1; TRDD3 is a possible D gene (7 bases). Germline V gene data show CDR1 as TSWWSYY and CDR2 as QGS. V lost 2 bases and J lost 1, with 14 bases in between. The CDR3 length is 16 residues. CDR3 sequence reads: CALGEYWGPTTDKLIF. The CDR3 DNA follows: TGTGCTCTTGGGGAATACTGGGGTCCTACCACCGATAAACTCATCTTT.

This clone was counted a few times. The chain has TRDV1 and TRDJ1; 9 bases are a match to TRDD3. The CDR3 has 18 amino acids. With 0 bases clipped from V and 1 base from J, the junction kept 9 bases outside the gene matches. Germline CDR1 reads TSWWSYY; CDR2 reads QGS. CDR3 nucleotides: TGTGCTCTTGGGGAACTAGTACGCTGGGGGATTGGCACCGATAAACTCATCTTT. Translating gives CALGELVRWGIGTDKLIF.

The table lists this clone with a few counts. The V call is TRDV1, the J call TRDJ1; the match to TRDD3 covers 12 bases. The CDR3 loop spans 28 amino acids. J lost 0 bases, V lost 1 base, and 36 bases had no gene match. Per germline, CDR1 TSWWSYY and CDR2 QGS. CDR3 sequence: CALGEPEPLIIDSYVAWGIRVYTDKLIF. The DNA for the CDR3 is TGTGCTCTTGGGGAACCCGAACCGCTTATTATCGATTCCTACGTTGCCTGGGGGATACGGGTGTACACCGATAAACTCATCTTT.

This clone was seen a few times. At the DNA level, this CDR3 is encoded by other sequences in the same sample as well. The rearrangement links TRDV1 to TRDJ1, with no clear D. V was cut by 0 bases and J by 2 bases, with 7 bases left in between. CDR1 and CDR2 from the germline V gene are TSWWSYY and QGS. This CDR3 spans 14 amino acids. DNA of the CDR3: TGTGCTCTTGGGGAACTAGGGCCGACCGATAAACTCATCTTT. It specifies CALGELGPTDKLIF.

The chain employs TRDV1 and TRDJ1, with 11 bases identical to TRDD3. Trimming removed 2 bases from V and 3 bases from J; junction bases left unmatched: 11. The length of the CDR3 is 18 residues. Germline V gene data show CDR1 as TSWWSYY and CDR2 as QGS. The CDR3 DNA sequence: TGTGCTCTTGGGGAAAGGTCCTCCTGGGGGATACCAGCCGATAAACTCATCTTT. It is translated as CALGERSSWGIPADKLIF.

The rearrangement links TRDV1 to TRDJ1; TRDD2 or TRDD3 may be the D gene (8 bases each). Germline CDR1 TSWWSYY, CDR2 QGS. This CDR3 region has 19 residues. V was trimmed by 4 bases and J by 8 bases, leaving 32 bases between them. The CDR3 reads CALGGLNLPTSTGGSKLIF. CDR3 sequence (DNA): TGTGCTCTTGGGGGCCTTAATCTTCCTACCTCTACTGGGGGCTCGAAACTCATCTTT.

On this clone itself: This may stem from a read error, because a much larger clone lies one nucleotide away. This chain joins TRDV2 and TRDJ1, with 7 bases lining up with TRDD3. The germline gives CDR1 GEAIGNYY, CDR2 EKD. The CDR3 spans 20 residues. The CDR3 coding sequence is TGTGCCCGTGACACCGAGGGGGATGAAGTACCTCCCGCGTACACCGATAAACTCATCTTT. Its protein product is CARDTEGDEVPPAYTDKLIF.

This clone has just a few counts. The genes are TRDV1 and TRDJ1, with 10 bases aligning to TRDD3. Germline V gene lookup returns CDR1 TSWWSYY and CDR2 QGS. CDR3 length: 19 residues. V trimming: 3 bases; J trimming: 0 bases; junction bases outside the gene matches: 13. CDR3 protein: CALGERAGDTRGYTDKLIF. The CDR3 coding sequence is TGTGCTCTTGGGGAGCGTGCGGGGGATACGCGGGGGTACACCGATAAACTCATCTTT.

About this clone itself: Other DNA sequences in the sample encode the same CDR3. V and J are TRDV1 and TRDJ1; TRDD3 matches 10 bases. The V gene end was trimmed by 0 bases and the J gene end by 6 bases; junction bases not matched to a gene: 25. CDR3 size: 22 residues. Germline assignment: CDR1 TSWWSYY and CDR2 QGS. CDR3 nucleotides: TGTGCTCTTGGGGAACTGAATTATTGCCCCATCCTACGTGGGGGGATACGCAATAAACTCATCTTT. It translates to CALGELNYCPILRGGIRNKLIF.

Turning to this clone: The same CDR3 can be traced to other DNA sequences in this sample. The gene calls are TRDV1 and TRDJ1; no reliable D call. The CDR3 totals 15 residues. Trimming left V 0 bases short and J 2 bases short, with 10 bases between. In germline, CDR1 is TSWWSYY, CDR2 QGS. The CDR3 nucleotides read TGTGCTCTTGGGGAACTATTTTCGGGAACCGATAAACTCATCTTT. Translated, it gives CALGELFSGTDKLIF.